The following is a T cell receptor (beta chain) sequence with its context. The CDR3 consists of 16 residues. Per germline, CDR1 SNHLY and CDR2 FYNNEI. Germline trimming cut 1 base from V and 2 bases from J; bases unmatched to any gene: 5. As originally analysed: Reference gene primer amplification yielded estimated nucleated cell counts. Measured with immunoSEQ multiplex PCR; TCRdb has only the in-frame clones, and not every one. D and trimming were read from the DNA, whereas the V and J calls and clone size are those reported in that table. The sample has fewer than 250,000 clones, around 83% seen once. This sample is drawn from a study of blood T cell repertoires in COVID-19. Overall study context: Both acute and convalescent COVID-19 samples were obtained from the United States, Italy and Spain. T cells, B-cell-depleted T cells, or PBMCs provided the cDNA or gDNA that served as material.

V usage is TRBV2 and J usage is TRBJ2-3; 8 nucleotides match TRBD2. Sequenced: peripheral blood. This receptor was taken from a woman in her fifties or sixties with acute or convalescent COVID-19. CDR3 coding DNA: TGTGCCAGCAGTGAAGGACTAGCGTCTATCACAGATACGCAGTATTTT. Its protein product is CASSEGLASITDTQYF.